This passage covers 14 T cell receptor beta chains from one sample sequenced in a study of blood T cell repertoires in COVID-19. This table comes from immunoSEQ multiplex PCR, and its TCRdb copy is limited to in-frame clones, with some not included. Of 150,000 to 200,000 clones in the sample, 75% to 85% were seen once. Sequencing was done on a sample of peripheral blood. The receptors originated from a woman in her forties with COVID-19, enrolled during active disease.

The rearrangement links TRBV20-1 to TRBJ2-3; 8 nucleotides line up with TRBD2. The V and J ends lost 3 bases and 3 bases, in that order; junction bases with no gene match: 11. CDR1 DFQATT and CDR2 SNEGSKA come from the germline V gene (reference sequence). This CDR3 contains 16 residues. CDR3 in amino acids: CSASLSRTSPTDTQYF. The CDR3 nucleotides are TGCAGTGCTAGTTTATCGAGGACTAGCCCGACAGATACGCAGTATTTT.

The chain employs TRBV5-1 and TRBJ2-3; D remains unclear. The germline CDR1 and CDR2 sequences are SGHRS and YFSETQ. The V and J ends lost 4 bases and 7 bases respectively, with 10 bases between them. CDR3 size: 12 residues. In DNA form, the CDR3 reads TGCGCCAGCAGCCAAGACACGTATACGCAGTATTTT. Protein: CASSQDTYTQYF.

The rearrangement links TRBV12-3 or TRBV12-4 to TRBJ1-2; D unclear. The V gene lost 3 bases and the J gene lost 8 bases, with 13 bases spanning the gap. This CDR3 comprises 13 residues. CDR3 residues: CASSFGDSSGYTF. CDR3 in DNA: TGTGCCAGCAGTTTCGGAGATTCCAGCGGCTACACCTTC.

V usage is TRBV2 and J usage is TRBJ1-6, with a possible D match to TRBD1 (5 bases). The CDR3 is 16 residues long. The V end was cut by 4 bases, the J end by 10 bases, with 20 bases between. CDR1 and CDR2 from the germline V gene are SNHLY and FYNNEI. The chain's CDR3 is CASSALEGALMSPLHF. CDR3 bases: TGTGCCAGCAGTGCTCTAGAAGGGGCATTAATGTCACCCCTCCACTTT.

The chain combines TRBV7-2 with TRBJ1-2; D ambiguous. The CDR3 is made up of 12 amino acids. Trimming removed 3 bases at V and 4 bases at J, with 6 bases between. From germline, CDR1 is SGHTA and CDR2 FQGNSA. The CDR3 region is CASSLSFYGYTF. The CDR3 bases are TGTGCCAGCAGCTTGTCCTTCTATGGCTACACCTTC.

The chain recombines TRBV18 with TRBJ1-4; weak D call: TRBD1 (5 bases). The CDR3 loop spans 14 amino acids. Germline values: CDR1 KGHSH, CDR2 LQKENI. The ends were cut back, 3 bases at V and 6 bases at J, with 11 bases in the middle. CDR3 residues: CASSPFKQDEKLFF. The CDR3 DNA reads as TGTGCCAGCTCACCGTTTAAACAGGATGAAAAACTGTTTTTT.

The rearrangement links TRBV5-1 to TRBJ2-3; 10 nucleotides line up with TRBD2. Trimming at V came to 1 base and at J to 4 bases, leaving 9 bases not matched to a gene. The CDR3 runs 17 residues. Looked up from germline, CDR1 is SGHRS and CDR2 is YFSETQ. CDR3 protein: CASSLSGAGTSADTQYF. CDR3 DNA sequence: TGCGCCAGCAGCTTGTCGGGGGCGGGGACTAGCGCAGATACGCAGTATTTT.

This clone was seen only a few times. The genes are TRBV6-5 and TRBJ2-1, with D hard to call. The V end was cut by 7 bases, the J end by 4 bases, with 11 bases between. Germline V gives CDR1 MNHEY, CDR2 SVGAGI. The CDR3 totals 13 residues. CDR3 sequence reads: CASTENPYNEQFF. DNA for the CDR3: TGTGCCAGCACCGAGAACCCATACAATGAGCAGTTCTTC.

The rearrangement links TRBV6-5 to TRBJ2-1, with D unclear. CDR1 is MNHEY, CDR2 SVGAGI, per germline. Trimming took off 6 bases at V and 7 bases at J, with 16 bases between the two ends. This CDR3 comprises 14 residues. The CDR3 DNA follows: TGTGCCAGCAGCTCCCAGCATACAGCAAATGAGCAGTTCTTC. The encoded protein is CASSSQHTANEQFF.

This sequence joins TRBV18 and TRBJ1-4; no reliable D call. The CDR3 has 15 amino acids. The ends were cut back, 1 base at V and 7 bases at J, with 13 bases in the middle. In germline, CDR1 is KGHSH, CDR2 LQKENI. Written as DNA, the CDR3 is TGTGCCAGCTCACCACGTGGGGATGGAGGTGAAAAACTGTTTTTT. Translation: CASSPRGDGGEKLFF.

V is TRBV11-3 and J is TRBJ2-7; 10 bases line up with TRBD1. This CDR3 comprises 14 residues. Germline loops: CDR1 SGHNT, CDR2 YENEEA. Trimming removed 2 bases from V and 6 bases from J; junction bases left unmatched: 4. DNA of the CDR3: TGTGCCAGCAGCTTACAGGGGACAGGGGCCGAGCAGTACTTC. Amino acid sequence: CASSLQGTGAEQYF. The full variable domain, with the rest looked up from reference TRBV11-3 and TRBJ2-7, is EAGVVQSPRYKIIEKKQPVAFWCNPISGHNTLYWYLQNLGQGPELLIRYENEEAVDDSQLPKDRFSAERLKGVDSTLKIQPAELGDSAVYLCASSLQGTGAEQYFGPGTRLTVT.

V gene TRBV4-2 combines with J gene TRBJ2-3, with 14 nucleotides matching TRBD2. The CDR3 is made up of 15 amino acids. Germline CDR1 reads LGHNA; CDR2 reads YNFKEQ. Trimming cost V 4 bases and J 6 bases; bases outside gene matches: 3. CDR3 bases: TGTGCCAGCAGCCCGGGACTAGCGGGGGTGGATACGCAGTATTTT. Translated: CASSPGLAGVDTQYF.

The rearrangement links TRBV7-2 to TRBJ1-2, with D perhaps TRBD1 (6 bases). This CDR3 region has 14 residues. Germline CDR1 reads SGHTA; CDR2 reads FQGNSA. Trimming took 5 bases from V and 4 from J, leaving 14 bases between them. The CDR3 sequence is CASSPKTGFYGYTF. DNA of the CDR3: TGTGCCAGCAGCCCCAAGACAGGTTTCTATGGCTACACCTTC.

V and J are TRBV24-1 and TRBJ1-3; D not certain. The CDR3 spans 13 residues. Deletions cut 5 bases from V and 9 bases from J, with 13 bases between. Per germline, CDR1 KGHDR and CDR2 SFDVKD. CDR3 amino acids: CATSAGPEGTIYF. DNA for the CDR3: TGTGCCACCAGTGCGGGCCCTGAGGGCACCATATATTTT.